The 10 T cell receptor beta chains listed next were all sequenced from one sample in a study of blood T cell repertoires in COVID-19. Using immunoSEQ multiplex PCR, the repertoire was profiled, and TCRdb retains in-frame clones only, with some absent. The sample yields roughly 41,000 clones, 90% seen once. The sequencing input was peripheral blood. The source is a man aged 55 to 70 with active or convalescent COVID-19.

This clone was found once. The CDR3: CASSPQTDTQYF. CDR3 DNA sequence: TGCGCCAGCAGCCCCCAGACAGATACGCAGTATTTT. V is TRBV5-1 and J is TRBJ2-3, with D unresolved. The CDR3 totals 12 residues. Per germline, CDR1 SGHRS and CDR2 YFSETQ. The V end was cut by 4 bases, the J end by 3 bases, with 6 bases between. The whole variable domain, remainder taken from reference TRBV5-1 and TRBJ2-3, is KAGVTQTPRYLIKTRGQQVTLSCSPISGHRSVSWYQQTPGQGLQFLFEYFSETQRNKGNFPGRFSGRQFSNSRSEMNVSTLELGDSALYLCASSPQTDTQYFGPGTRLTVL.

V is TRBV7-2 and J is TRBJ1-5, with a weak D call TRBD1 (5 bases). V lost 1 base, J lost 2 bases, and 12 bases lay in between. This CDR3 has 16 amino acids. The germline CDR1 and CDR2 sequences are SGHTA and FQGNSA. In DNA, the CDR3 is TGTGCCAGCAGCTTAGTGGCGGGGGTTGGCAATCAGCCCCAGCATTTT. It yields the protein CASSLVAGVGNQPQHF.

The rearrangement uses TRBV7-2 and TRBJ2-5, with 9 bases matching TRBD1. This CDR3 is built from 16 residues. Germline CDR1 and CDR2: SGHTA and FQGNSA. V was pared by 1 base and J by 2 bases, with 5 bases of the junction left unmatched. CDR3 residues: CASSLVGTGNQETQYF. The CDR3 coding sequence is TGTGCCAGCAGCTTAGTAGGGACAGGGAATCAAGAGACCCAGTACTTC.

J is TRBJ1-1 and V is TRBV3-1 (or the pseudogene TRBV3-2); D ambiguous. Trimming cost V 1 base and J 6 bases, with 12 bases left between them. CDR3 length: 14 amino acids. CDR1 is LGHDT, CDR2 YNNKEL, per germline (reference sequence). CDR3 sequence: CASSQGYSNSEAFF. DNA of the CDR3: TGTGCCAGCAGCCAAGGTTACAGCAACTCTGAAGCTTTCTTT.

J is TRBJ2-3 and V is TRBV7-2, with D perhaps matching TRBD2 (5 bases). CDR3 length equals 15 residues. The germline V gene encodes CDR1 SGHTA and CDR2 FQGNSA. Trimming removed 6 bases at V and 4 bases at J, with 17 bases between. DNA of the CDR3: TGTGCCAGCAGTTCACAACCCGGGGATTCAGATACGCAGTATTTT. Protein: CASSSQPGDSDTQYF.

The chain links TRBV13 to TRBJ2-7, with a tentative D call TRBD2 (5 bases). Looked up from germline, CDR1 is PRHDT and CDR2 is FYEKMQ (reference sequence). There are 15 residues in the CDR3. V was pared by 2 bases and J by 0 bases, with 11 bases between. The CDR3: CASSLTGKSSYEQYF. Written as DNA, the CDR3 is TGTGCCAGCAGCTTAACGGGGAAGAGCTCCTACGAGCAGTACTTC. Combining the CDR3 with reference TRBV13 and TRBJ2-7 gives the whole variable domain AAGVIQSPRHLIKEKRETATLKCYPIPRHDTVYWYQQGPGQDPQFLISFYEKMQSDKGSIPDRFSAQQFSDYHSELNMSSLELGDSALYFCASSLTGKSSYEQYFGPGTRLTVT.

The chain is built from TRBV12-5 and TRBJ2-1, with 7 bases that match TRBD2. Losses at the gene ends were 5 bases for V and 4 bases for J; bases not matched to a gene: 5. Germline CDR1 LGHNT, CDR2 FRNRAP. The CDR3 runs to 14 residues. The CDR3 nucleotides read TGTGCTAGTGGTGTGGGACTATCTTACAATGAGCAGTTCTTC. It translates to CASGVGLSYNEQFF. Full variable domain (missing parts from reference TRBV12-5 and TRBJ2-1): DARVTQTPRHKVTEMGQEVTMRCQPILGHNTVFWYRQTMMQGLELLAYFRNRAPLDDSGMPKDRFSAEMPDATLATLKIQPSEPRDSAVYFCASGVGLSYNEQFFGPGTRLTVL.

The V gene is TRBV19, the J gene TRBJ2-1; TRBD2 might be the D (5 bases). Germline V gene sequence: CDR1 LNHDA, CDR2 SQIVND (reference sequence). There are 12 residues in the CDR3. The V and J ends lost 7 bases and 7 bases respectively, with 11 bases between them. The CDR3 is CASMTTGNEQFF. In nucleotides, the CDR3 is TGTGCCAGTATGACGACGGGAAATGAGCAGTTCTTC.

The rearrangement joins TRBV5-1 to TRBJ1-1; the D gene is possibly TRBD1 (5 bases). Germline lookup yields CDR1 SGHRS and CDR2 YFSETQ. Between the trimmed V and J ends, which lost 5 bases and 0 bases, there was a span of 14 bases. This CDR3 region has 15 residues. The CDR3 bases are TGCGCCAGCAGGCCGGGACTGCCAATGAACACTGAAGCTTTCTTT. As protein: CASRPGLPMNTEAFF.

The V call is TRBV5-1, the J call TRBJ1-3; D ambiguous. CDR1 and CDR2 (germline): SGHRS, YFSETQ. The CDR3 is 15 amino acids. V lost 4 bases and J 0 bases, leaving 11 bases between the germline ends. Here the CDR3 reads CASSTATSSGNTIYF. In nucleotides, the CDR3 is TGCGCCAGCAGCACCGCGACAAGCTCTGGAAACACCATATATTTT. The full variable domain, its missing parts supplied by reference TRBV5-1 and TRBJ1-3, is KAGVTQTPRYLIKTRGQQVTLSCSPISGHRSVSWYQQTPGQGLQFLFEYFSETQRNKGNFPGRFSGRQFSNSRSEMNVSTLELGDSALYLCASSTATSSGNTIYFGEGSWLTVV.